This TCR beta chain was captured by sequencing in a study of blood T cell repertoires in COVID-19. Measured with immunoSEQ multiplex PCR; TCRdb has only the in-frame clones, and not every one. In the table there are about 250,000 clones, more than 80% of which are singletons. Germline CDR1 and CDR2: KGHSH and LQKENI. The CDR3 is 15 residues long. Trimming cost V 3 bases and J 7 bases; bases outside gene matches: 4. A remark on this clone: This specimen includes other DNA sequences encoding the same CDR3.

The source material was peripheral blood. This TCR was recovered from a human donor in a cohort sampled during active COVID-19. This sequence joins TRBV18 and TRBJ2-1, with TRBD2 matching over 12 bases. The CDR3 protein is CASSPTSGSQNEQFF. The CDR3 DNA follows: TGTGCCAGCTCACCGACTAGCGGGAGTCAAAATGAGCAGTTCTTC.